A single sample gave rise to the 9 T cell receptor beta chains below, sequenced in a study of Graves' ophthalmopathy and Graves' hyperthyroidism. Amplified TCR beta CDR3 regions were obtained using RNA transcripts as template. Investigators did first-round RT-PCR with HTBI primers, then second-round multiplex PCR. TCRdb used MiXCR to reprocess the multiplex PCR reads, holding one entry per CDR3 protein. The data show about 740,000 distinct CDR3 sequences, approximately 40% seen once. Specimen: peripheral blood. The receptor source for this set is an adult man with Graves' ophthalmopathy.

To note about this clonotype: Just one base apart from a much larger clone, this may be a read error. This CDR3 fails to terminate in the conserved phenylalanine or tryptophan, so it likely reflects a read error. This sequence joins TRBV7-9 and TRBJ2-7, with D perhaps matching TRBD2 (6 bases). This CDR3 has 15 amino acids. Trimming left V 5 bases short and J 4 bases short, with 18 bases between. In germline, CDR1 is SEHNR, CDR2 FQNEAQ (reference sequence). CDR3 nucleotides: TGTGCCAGCAGCCCGGGAGCGGGTCGGGTGTACGAGCAGTACCTC. Its translation: CASSPGAGRVYEQYL.

This clonotype was counted a few times. This chain connects TRBV5-4 to TRBJ1-1; 8 nucleotides align to TRBD1. CDR3 length equals 16 residues. The junction had 9 bases not matched to a gene; V was cut back by 4 bases and J by 1 base. Germline-derived CDR1 and CDR2 are SGHNT and YYREEE (reference sequence). The CDR3 sequence: CASSPIKQGGNTEAFF. In nucleotides, the CDR3 is TGTGCCAGCAGCCCCATTAAACAGGGGGGGAACACTGAAGCTTTCTTT.

The J gene is TRBJ2-7, the V gene TRBV12-3 or TRBV12-4; 7 bases are a match to TRBD1. The V gene end was trimmed by 4 bases and the J gene end by 0 bases; junction bases not matched to a gene: 9. This CDR3 is built from 16 residues. The CDR3 is CASSSTSTGYSYEQYF. For the CDR3, the DNA is TGTGCCAGCAGTTCAACATCGACAGGGTACTCCTACGAGCAGTACTTC.

This clonotype was seen at least ten times. The rearrangement links TRBV2 to TRBJ1-5; 7 bases map to TRBD1. In germline, CDR1 is SNHLY, CDR2 FYNNEI. V gave up 1 base and J gave up 6 bases; unmatched junction bases: 0. There are 13 residues in the CDR3. CDR3 in amino acids: CASSEDRGQPQHF. In DNA form, the CDR3 reads TGTGCCAGCAGTGAAGACAGGGGTCAGCCCCAGCATTTT.

At least ten counts were recorded for this clonotype. The chain links TRBV20-1 to TRBJ1-6; D perhaps matches TRBD1 (5 bases). The CDR3 contains 16 residues. Germline V lookup: CDR1 DFQATT, CDR2 SNEGSKA (reference sequence). Trimming shortened V by 2 bases and J by 9 bases, and 20 bases separated the two germline ends. The CDR3 region has the DNA TGCAGTGCTAGACGGAAGGGGATGCAGCGGAGTTCACCCCTCCACTTT. Protein: CSARRKGMQRSSPLHF.

The sample holds many counts of this clonotype. The CDR3 bases are TGCAGCGTTGATTCGGGGTTTGAGACCCAGTACTTC. This translates into CSVDSGFETQYF. This chain uses TRBV29-1 with TRBJ2-5; D possibly corresponds to TRBD2 (5 bases). The CDR3 is 12 amino acids. V was trimmed by 3 bases and J by 5 bases, leaving 10 bases between them. CDR1 is SQVTM and CDR2 is ANQGSEA in the germline V gene.

The genes are TRBV10-3 and TRBJ1-1; D unresolved. CDR3 length: 12 amino acids. Germline loops: CDR1 ENHRY, CDR2 SYGVKD. V lost 7 bases, J lost 1 base, and 7 bases lay in between. The CDR3 DNA follows: TGTGCCATCACCGGGAGGAACACTGAAGCTTTCTTT. Amino acid sequence: CAITGRNTEAFF.

The sample holds many counts of this clonotype. CDR3 coding DNA: TGTGCCAGCAGCTTAGATCGGGGCCTGGACTCCTACGAGCAGTACTTC. This sequence encodes CASSLDRGLDSYEQYF. This sequence joins TRBV7-2 and TRBJ2-7; D could derive from TRBD1 or TRBD2 (5 bases each). Deletions cut 1 base from V and 0 bases from J, with 13 bases between. Germline CDR1 and CDR2: SGHTA and FQGNSA. This CDR3 spans 16 amino acids.

This clonotype has more than one count but fewer than ten. The chain employs TRBV25-1 and TRBJ2-2; 9 bases are shared with TRBD1. The germline CDR1 and CDR2 sequences are MGHDK and SYGVNS. CDR3 length: 16 residues. V shed 4 bases, J shed 5 bases, and the junction held 8 bases outside the gene matches. CDR3 sequence: CASSVWTGDQTGELFF. In nucleotides, the CDR3 is TGTGCCAGCAGTGTGTGGACAGGGGACCAAACCGGGGAGCTGTTTTTT.